Listed here are 23 T cell receptor beta chains from one sample, sequenced in a study of Graves' ophthalmopathy and Graves' hyperthyroidism. The authors amplified TCR beta CDR3 regions from RNA transcripts. An initial RT-PCR round employing HTBI primers preceded a second-round multiplex PCR. One entry per CDR3 protein, called by TCRdb with MiXCR from the multiplex PCR reads. The sample has 900,000 to 1,200,000 distinct CDR3 sequences; about 36% are singletons. The specimen was peripheral blood or thyroid tissue (not recorded which). The receptors derive from an adult man with Graves' hyperthyroidism.

The chain combines TRBV20-1 with TRBJ1-1; 8 bases match TRBD1. CDR1 is DFQATT, CDR2 SNEGSKA, per germline (reference sequence). Germline trimming cut 4 bases from V and 7 bases from J; bases unmatched to any gene: 8. This CDR3 has 13 residues. Written as DNA, the CDR3 is TGCAGTGCTACAAACCCGGGACAGGATGAAGCTTTCTTT. It translates to CSATNPGQDEAFF.

This clonotype was seen more than once but under ten times. The chain links TRBV5-1 to TRBJ2-2; D not certain. V lost 0 bases, J lost 6 bases, and 12 bases lay in between. CDR3 length: 15 amino acids. The germline gives CDR1 SGHRS, CDR2 YFSETQ. The CDR3 DNA reads TGCGCCAGCAGCTTGGCTTGGACCGGGTCCGGGGAGCTGTTTTTT. This encodes CASSLAWTGSGELFF.

This clonotype was seen at least ten times. The rearrangement uses TRBV29-1 and TRBJ1-1, with 8 bases lining up with TRBD1. The V segment lost 2 bases and the J segment 6 bases; nucleotides outside the gene matches: 20. Germline-derived CDR1 and CDR2 are SQVTM and ANQGSEA. This CDR3 has 18 residues. As DNA, the CDR3 is TGCAGCGTTGAACTGGGGACAGGTCAATCCCTAAGAAACTCTGAAGCTTTCTTT. Encoded protein: CSVELGTGQSLRNSEAFF. The complete variable domain, with remaining parts taken from reference TRBV29-1 and TRBJ1-1, reads SAVISQKPSRDICQRGTSLTIQCQVDSQVTMMFWYRQQPGQSLTLIATANQGSEATYESGFVIDKFPISRPNLTFSTLTVSNMSPEDSSIYLCSVELGTGQSLRNSEAFFGQGTRLTVV.

This clonotype was detected once. This sequence may be a read error, since a much larger clone differs from it by one base. The V and J genes are TRBV2 and TRBJ1-4, with D perhaps matching TRBD1 (6 bases). Looked up from germline, CDR1 is SNHLY and CDR2 is FYNNEI. The V end was cut by 4 bases, the J end by 8 bases, with 14 bases between. The CDR3 spans 14 residues. The CDR3 DNA is TGTGCCAGCAGTGGACCAGGGGCCTCAGAAAAACTGTTTTTT. Amino acid sequence: CASSGPGASEKLFF.

Concerning this clonotype itself: This sequence may be a read error, since a much larger clone differs from it by one base. The chain uses TRBV7-6 and TRBJ1-1, with 8 positions matching TRBD1. The germline V gene encodes CDR1 SGHVS and CDR2 FNYEAQ. The CDR3 has 17 residues. The CDR3 sequence: CARGQESHCHRPKGASF. The CDR3 coding sequence is TGTGCCAGGGGACAGGAATCCCACTGTCACCGCCCCAAGGGAGCTTCCTTT. The entire variable domain, with the rest obtained from reference TRBV7-6 and TRBJ1-1, is as follows: GAGVSQSPRYKVTKRGQDVALRCDPISGHVSLYWYRQALGQGPEFLTYFNYEAQQDKSGLPNDRFSAERPEGSISTLTIQRTEQRDSAMYRCARGQESHCHRPKGASFGQGTRLTVV.

This clonotype occurred many times. The rearrangement uses TRBV29-1 and TRBJ1-5, with D unclear. V was clipped by 4 bases and J by 2 bases, with 12 bases between them. The germline V gene has CDR1 SQVTM and CDR2 ANQGSEA. The CDR3 has 14 amino acids. The CDR3 here is CSVGNGIGNQPQHF. CDR3 DNA sequence: TGCAGCGTTGGAAACGGTATAGGCAATCAGCCCCAGCATTTT.

Of note for this clonotype: A much larger clone lies one base from this, so it may be a read error. This chain joins TRBV10-3 and TRBJ1-1; D not resolved. The length of the CDR3 is 14 residues. CDR1 ENHRY and CDR2 SYGVKD come from the germline V gene. Written as DNA, the CDR3 is TGTGCCATCGGTGAAGGGAGCTACAACACTGAAGCTTTCTTT. This codes for CAIGEGSYNTEAFF.

This clonotype was seen only a few times. The rearrangement uses TRBV20-1 and TRBJ1-5; no firm D call. Per germline, CDR1 DFQATT and CDR2 SNEGSKA (reference sequence). The CDR3 loop spans 15 amino acids. V shed 5 bases and J shed 3 bases, with 17 bases lying between them. CDR3 DNA: TGCAGTGCTTCCAACCCGGGAGCTGCCAATCAGCCCCAGCATTTT. Its protein product is CSASNPGAANQPQHF.

This clonotype has only a few counts. The chain recombines TRBV27 with TRBJ1-1; D remains unclear. Germline values: CDR1 MNHEY, CDR2 SMNVEV (reference sequence). CDR3 length equals 13 residues. V was shortened by 4 bases and J by 5 bases, with 11 bases between the two germline ends. CDR3: CASSWKGGTEAFF. The CDR3 DNA sequence: TGTGCCAGCAGTTGGAAGGGAGGAACTGAAGCTTTCTTT.

The chain couples TRBV20-1 to TRBJ2-5, with 11 bases that match TRBD2. From germline, CDR1 is DFQATT and CDR2 SNEGSKA (reference sequence). This CDR3 has 15 amino acids. The J segment lost 4 bases and the V segment lost 3 bases, leaving 7 bases of the junction unmatched. This CDR3 reads CSASFPSGRRETQYF. Here the CDR3 DNA reads TGCAGTGCTAGTTTCCCTAGCGGGAGGAGAGAGACCCAGTACTTC.

For this clonotype: Being one base from a much bigger clone, this may be a read error. J is TRBJ2-7 and V is TRBV7-8, with D perhaps TRBD1 or TRBD2 (5 bases each). The CDR3 runs to 13 residues. The germline V gene encodes CDR1 SGHVS and CDR2 FQNEAQ. Trimming removed 3 bases at V and 9 bases at J, with 15 bases between. The CDR3 loop reads CASSFPCWDGQYF. The CDR3, as DNA: TGTGCCAGCAGCTTCCCATGCTGGGACGGGCAGTACTTC.

A few counts support this clonotype. This chain joins TRBV7-2 and TRBJ2-7; 7 bases agree with TRBD2. The trim removed 5 bases at V and 0 bases at J, leaving 7 bases unmatched. The length of the CDR3 is 15 residues. Germline lookup yields CDR1 SGHTA and CDR2 FQGNSA. The CDR3 DNA reads TGTGCCAGCAGCGGGGGGGGAACCATCTCCTACGAGCAGTACTTC. It is translated as CASSGGGTISYEQYF.

Concerning this clonotype: A junction end diverges from the germline sequence, so it may reflect a read error. The rearrangement links TRBV11-2 to TRBJ2-7; D is perhaps TRBD1 or TRBD2 (6 bases each). Looked up from germline, CDR1 is SGHAT and CDR2 is FQNNGV. The CDR3 is made up of 16 amino acids. The CDR3 region is CARSLVGGRARYEQYF. The CDR3 DNA reads as TGTGCCCGCAGCTTAGTAGGGGGGCGCGCTCGATACGAGCAGTACTTC.

This clonotype was recorded at least ten times. The chain joins TRBV7-2 to TRBJ1-2; D is unclear. The CDR3 covers 18 residues. Germline CDR1 and CDR2: SGHTA and FQGNSA. Trimming removed 6 bases from V and 3 bases from J, with 26 bases in between. In DNA form, the CDR3 reads TGTGCCAGCAGTCCTTCACTGCCGGACCTGGGCCCTCACTATGGCTACACCTTC. Its translation: CASSPSLPDLGPHYGYTF.

This clonotype was detected ten times or more. The chain joins TRBV9 to TRBJ1-1, with D uncertain. With 3 bases removed from V and 4 bases from J, the gap between germline ends came to 19 bases. This CDR3 region has 16 residues. The germline V gene has CDR1 SGDLS and CDR2 YYNGEE. The CDR3 DNA is TGTGCCAGCAGCGCCAGTTCTTTCCCGAGGCCCACTGAAGCTTTCTTT. This gives the protein CASSASSFPRPTEAFF.

V gene TRBV10-3 combines with J gene TRBJ2-7, with 12 bases aligning to TRBD2. Germline V gene sequence: CDR1 ENHRY, CDR2 SYGVKD. The CDR3 spans 13 residues. Germline trimming cut 8 bases from V and 2 bases from J; bases unmatched to any gene: 1. Here the CDR3 DNA reads TGTGCCATCGGACTAGCGGGGCCCTACGAGCAGTACTTC. Encoded protein: CAIGLAGPYEQYF.

The table lists this clonotype with many counts. This sequence joins TRBV29-1 and TRBJ2-7; possibly TRBD1 for D (5 bases). This CDR3 spans 15 amino acids. Trimming stripped 4 bases from V and 3 bases from J, with 19 bases between. CDR1 SQVTM and CDR2 ANQGSEA come from the germline V gene. The CDR3 region has the DNA TGCAGCGTTGTTAAAAAGGGCAGGGCAAACTACGAGCAGTACTTC. Protein: CSVVKKGRANYEQYF.

This clonotype was counted only a few times. The V and J genes are TRBV4-2 and TRBJ2-7, with D possibly TRBD2 on 5 matching bases. The CDR3 sequence is 15 residues long. The ends were cut back, 3 bases at V and 2 bases at J, with 14 bases in the middle. CDR1 LGHNA and CDR2 YNFKEQ come from the germline V gene. The CDR3 spells CASSQGSGPAYEQYF. In DNA form, the CDR3 reads TGTGCCAGCAGCCAGGGGAGTGGGCCAGCCTACGAGCAGTACTTC.

This clonotype was counted many times. The gene calls are TRBV7-2 and TRBJ2-7; possibly TRBD2 for D (5 bases). Germline lookup yields CDR1 SGHTA and CDR2 FQGNSA. The CDR3 extends over 18 amino acids. The germline V and J ends were trimmed by 5 bases and 3 bases, with 26 bases remaining between them. In DNA, the CDR3 is TGTGCCAGCAGCCCCTTCCGCGGGCCCGAGAGCGAGTACTACGAGCAGTACTTC. Its translation is CASSPFRGPESEYYEQYF.

There are many counts of this clonotype. This chain uses TRBV2 with TRBJ2-5, with D possibly matching TRBD2 (6 bases). Trimming stripped 8 bases from V and 3 bases from J, with 13 bases between. This CDR3 spans 13 amino acids. CDR1 SNHLY and CDR2 FYNNEI come from the germline V gene. The CDR3 bases are TGTGCCAGCGCAGGAGGGTGGGAAGAGACCCAGTACTTC. It codes for CASAGGWEETQYF.

At least ten counts were recorded for this clonotype. This rearrangement joins TRBV12-3 or TRBV12-4 to TRBJ1-6, with D unclear. This CDR3 region has 13 residues. Trimming shortened V by 6 bases and J by 9 bases, and 12 bases separated the two germline ends. CDR3 nucleotides: TGTGCCAGCAGCACGACTACTACTTCACCCCTCCACTTT. As protein: CASSTTTTSPLHF.

This clonotype has only a few counts. The V gene is TRBV12-3 or TRBV12-4, the J gene TRBJ2-5; 7 bases are shared with TRBD1. The CDR3 sequence is 13 residues long. J was trimmed by 5 bases and V by 5 bases; bases with no gene match: 5. The CDR3 protein is CASSQQGMETQYF. The DNA of the CDR3 is TGTGCCAGCAGTCAACAGGGGATGGAGACCCAGTACTTC.

This clonotype was picked up a small number of times. V gene TRBV5-6 combines with J gene TRBJ2-7, with D perhaps TRBD1 (6 bases). The CDR3 is 17 residues long. Germline values: CDR1 SGHDT, CDR2 YYEEEE. With 3 bases removed from V and 2 bases from J, the gap between germline ends came to 21 bases. For the CDR3, the DNA is TGTGCCAGCAGCTCGCAGGTAGGCAGGGGCGAAGCCTACGAGCAGTACTTC. Amino acid sequence: CASSSQVGRGEAYEQYF.